The 28 T cell receptor beta chains given below trace back to one sample, sequenced in a study of T cells after somatic rescue of genetic block. The protocol was immunoSEQ multiplex PCR, while the TCRdb copy is restricted to in-frame clones and leaves out a portion. Seen here are some 67,000 clones, about 92% observed once, and the top ten hold around 3%. Sequenced sample: peripheral blood mononuclear cells (PBMCs). All receptors come from a middle-aged man.

V and J are TRBV10-3 and TRBJ1-1; D is unresolved. The germline V and J ends were trimmed by 5 bases and 7 bases, with 8 bases remaining between them. Germline V lookup: CDR1 ENHRY, CDR2 SYGVKD. This CDR3 is 11 amino acids long. DNA for the CDR3: TGTGCCATCAGTCAGGAGGGTGAAGCTTTCTTT. Translated: CAISQEGEAFF.

This clone has just one count. DNA of the CDR3: TGCAGCGGATACGGGACAGGGGGCGAGGCTAACTATGGCTACACCTTC. Amino acids: CSGYGTGGEANYGYTF. The chain joins TRBV29-1 to TRBJ1-2, with 12 nucleotides matching TRBD1. Germline-derived CDR1 and CDR2 are SQVTM and ANQGSEA. V lost 7 bases to trimming and J lost 0 bases; unmatched junction nucleotides: 9. The CDR3 contains 16 residues.

The rearrangement uses TRBV7-8 and TRBJ2-5; 10 bases match TRBD1. CDR1 and CDR2 (germline): SGHVS, FQNEAQ. CDR3 length: 17 residues. J gave up 4 bases and V 5 bases, and 13 bases lay outside the gene matches. In DNA, the CDR3 is TGTGCCAGCAGCCCCGGCCGGGACAGGGGTAATCGAGAGACCCAGTACTTC. Translation gives CASSPGRDRGNRETQYF. The full variable domain, with the rest looked up from reference TRBV7-8 and TRBJ2-5, is GAGVSQSPRYKVAKRGQDVALRCDPISGHVSLFWYQQALGQGPEFLTYFQNEAQLDKSGLPSDRFFAERPEGSVSTLKIQRTQQEDSAVYLCASSPGRDRGNRETQYFGPGTRLLVL.

This chain uses TRBV5-6 with TRBJ2-1; 7 nucleotides line up with TRBD2. Germline loops: CDR1 SGHDT, CDR2 YYEEEE. This CDR3 region has 18 residues. V shed 0 bases and J 0 bases; nucleotides not matched to a gene: 9. For the CDR3, the DNA is TGTGCCAGCAGCTTGGATTTAACTAGCGCCAGCTCCTACAATGAGCAGTTCTTC. It specifies CASSLDLTSASSYNEQFF. Using reference TRBV5-6 and TRBJ2-1 for the parts outside the CDR3, the full variable domain is DAGVTQSPTHLIKTRGQQVTLRCSPKSGHDTVSWYQQALGQGPQFIFQYYEEEERQRGNFPDRFSGHQFPNYSSELNVNALLLGDSALYLCASSLDLTSASSYNEQFFGPGTRLTVL.

V usage is TRBV19 and J usage is TRBJ2-5, with D unclear. The assigned J gene may be wrong: the sequence end matches TRBJ2-7 better. The CDR3 length is 16 residues. Germline V gives CDR1 LNHDA, CDR2 SQIVND (reference sequence). DNA for the CDR3: TGTGCCAGTAGTGAGAGATTTGCCGGGTTCACCTACGAGCAGTACTTC. This sequence encodes CASSERFAGFTYEQYF.

The chain has TRBV6-1 and TRBJ1-1; 8 positions match TRBD1. From germline, CDR1 is MNHNS and CDR2 SASEGT. This CDR3 region has 14 residues. The junction had 6 bases not matched to a gene; V was cut back by 7 bases and J by 2 bases. CDR3 sequence (DNA): TGTGCCAGCAACCACAGGGGGATCAACACTGAAGCTTTCTTT. This codes for CASNHRGINTEAFF.

In nucleotides, the CDR3 is TGTGCCACACACAGGGGCATGAACACTGAAGCTTTCTTT. This codes for CATHRGMNTEAFF. The chain is built from TRBV7-9 and TRBJ1-1; 7 bases map to TRBD1. The CDR3 length is 13 residues. The V segment lost 10 bases and the J segment 0 bases; nucleotides outside the gene matches: 5. Germline V gives CDR1 SEHNR, CDR2 FQNEAQ (reference sequence).

The chain carries TRBV4-3 and TRBJ2-7, with TRBD1 as a possible D gene (6 bases). The CDR3 totals 16 residues. The germline CDR1 and CDR2 sequences are LGHNA and YSLEER. V was cut by 0 bases and J by 0 bases, with 12 bases left in between. DNA for the CDR3: TGCGCCAGCAGCCAAGATCTCGGGGACAACTCCTACGAGCAGTACTTC. Translated, it gives CASSQDLGDNSYEQYF.

The gene calls are TRBV5-1 and TRBJ2-1; 7 bases line up with TRBD2. J lost 0 bases, V lost 0 bases, and 6 bases had no gene match. Germline CDR1 reads SGHRS; CDR2 reads YFSETQ. The CDR3 totals 17 residues. The CDR3 DNA reads as TGCGCCAGCAGCTTGGGTAGCGGGTCCAGCTCCTACAATGAGCAGTTCTTC. Residues: CASSLGSGSSSYNEQFF.

The rearrangement links TRBV9 to TRBJ1-2; D is possibly TRBD1 (6 bases). Trimming took 0 bases from V and 6 from J, leaving 9 bases between them. Looked up from germline, CDR1 is SGDLS and CDR2 is YYNGEE. CDR3 size: 13 residues. The CDR3 loop is CASSVEAGDGYTF. The DNA of the CDR3 is TGTGCCAGCAGCGTAGAGGCAGGGGATGGCTACACCTTC. The full variable domain, in which reference TRBV9 and TRBJ1-2 provide the parts outside the CDR3, is DSGVTQTPKHLITATGQRVTLRCSPRSGDLSVYWYQQSLDQGLQFLIQYYNGEERAKGNILERFSAQQFPDLHSELNLSSLELGDSALYFCASSVEAGDGYTFGSGTRLTVV.

The gene calls are TRBV7-8 and TRBJ2-1, with 9 bases lining up with TRBD1. In germline, CDR1 is SGHVS, CDR2 FQNEAQ. The trim removed 2 bases at V and 6 bases at J, leaving 5 bases unmatched. This CDR3 is built from 15 residues. The CDR3 region is CASSLHRGPSNEQFF. The DNA of the CDR3 is TGTGCCAGCAGCTTACACAGGGGGCCCTCCAATGAGCAGTTCTTC. Complete variable domain (other parts from reference TRBV7-8 and TRBJ2-1): GAGVSQSPRYKVAKRGQDVALRCDPISGHVSLFWYQQALGQGPEFLTYFQNEAQLDKSGLPSDRFFAERPEGSVSTLKIQRTQQEDSAVYLCASSLHRGPSNEQFFGPGTRLTVL.

The DNA of the CDR3 is TGTGCCAGCACGGAGACTACTGGCTGGACCCAGTACTTC. This codes for CASTETTGWTQYF. The chain carries TRBV2 and TRBJ2-5, with a tentative D call TRBD2 (5 bases). Germline values: CDR1 SNHLY, CDR2 FYNNEI. This CDR3 region has 13 residues. With 7 bases removed from V and 7 bases from J, the gap between germline ends came to 16 bases.

The chain is built from TRBV7-2 and TRBJ2-2; possibly TRBD2 for D (5 bases). Germline CDR1 is SGHTA and CDR2 is FQGNSA. The CDR3 has 19 residues. V dropped 6 bases and J dropped 0 bases, with 23 bases sitting between them. CDR3: CASRSAPRGWGANTGELFF. The CDR3 nucleotides read TGTGCCAGCAGGTCCGCCCCGCGAGGTTGGGGAGCGAACACCGGGGAGCTGTTTTTT.

J is TRBJ2-1 and V is TRBV5-4; TRBD2 matches 7 bases. CDR3 length equals 15 residues. V dropped 0 bases and J dropped 6; count of bases not matched to a gene: 6. The germline V gene has CDR1 SGHNT and CDR2 YYREEE (reference sequence). CDR3 coding DNA: TGTGCCAGCAGCTTGGAGGGCGGGGGAACCAATGAGCAGTTCTTC. Amino acids: CASSLEGGGTNEQFF. Full variable domain (outside the CDR3, taken from reference TRBV5-4 and TRBJ2-1): ETGVTQSPTHLIKTRGQQVTLRCSSQSGHNTVSWYQQALGQGPQFIFQYYREEENGRGNFPPRFSGLQFPNYSSELNVNALELDDSALYLCASSLEGGGTNEQFFGPGTRLTVL.

The chain uses TRBV25-1 and TRBJ1-2, with D uncertain. Germline V gene lookup returns CDR1 MGHDK and CDR2 SYGVNS. Trimming pared 6 bases from V and 8 bases from J, leaving 28 bases between. This CDR3 comprises 17 residues. CDR3 residues: CASSEPGMSGVDRGYTF. CDR3 nucleotide sequence: TGTGCCAGCAGCGAACCGGGAATGAGCGGGGTGGACCGAGGCTACACCTTC.

This chain links TRBV19 with TRBJ1-2; D gene ambiguous. This CDR3 comprises 12 residues. V dropped 3 bases and J dropped 7 bases, with 9 bases sitting between them. Germline loops: CDR1 LNHDA, CDR2 SQIVND (reference sequence). The CDR3 nucleotides are TGTGCCAGTAGTATTGCCGGGATTGGCTACACCTTC. Translating gives CASSIAGIGYTF. The whole variable domain, filled in from reference TRBV19 and TRBJ1-2, reads DGGITQSPKYLFRKEGQNVTLSCEQNLNHDAMYWYRQDPGQGLRLIYYSQIVNDFQKGDIAEGYSVSREKKESFPLTVTSAQKNPTAFYLCASSIAGIGYTFGSGTRLTVV.

The rearrangement links TRBV7-9 to TRBJ2-3, with a possible D match to TRBD2 (6 bases). This CDR3 is 12 amino acids long. The V gene lost 1 base and the J gene lost 8 bases, with 7 bases spanning the gap. Germline V gene sequence: CDR1 SEHNR, CDR2 FQNEAQ (reference sequence). The CDR3 reads CASSLVGGTQYF. CDR3 sequence (DNA): TGTGCCAGCAGCTTAGTGGGGGGTACGCAGTATTTT.

V and J are TRBV2 and TRBJ2-5, with 13 nucleotides matching TRBD2. The length of the CDR3 is 16 residues. CDR1 is SNHLY and CDR2 is FYNNEI in the germline V gene. Germline trimming cut 6 bases from V and 2 bases from J; bases unmatched to any gene: 6. CDR3 DNA sequence: TGTGCCAGCAGAGCGACTAGCGGGGGGTTTCAAGAGACCCAGTACTTC. Translation: CASRATSGGFQETQYF.

This clone occurred once. The chain employs TRBV11-3 and TRBJ2-1; D is perhaps TRBD2 (6 bases). V dropped 5 bases and J dropped 3 bases, with 14 bases sitting between them. From germline, CDR1 is SGHNT and CDR2 YENEEA. The CDR3 is 15 residues long. The CDR3 DNA reads TGTGCCAGCAGCAGCTCCGGGACTGGCTACAATGAGCAGTTCTTC. This gives the protein CASSSSGTGYNEQFF.

V gene TRBV7-9 combines with J gene TRBJ1-2, with D unresolved. The CDR3 runs to 12 residues. Germline V CDR1 and CDR2: SEHNR, FQNEAQ (reference sequence). Trimming stripped 3 bases from V and 5 bases from J, with 7 bases between. CDR3 sequence reads: CASSFGQYGYTF. The CDR3 DNA reads TGTGCCAGCAGCTTCGGGCAGTATGGCTACACCTTC.

The CDR3 spells CASILQGFSYEQYF. In nucleotides, the CDR3 is TGTGCCAGCATTCTACAGGGCTTCTCCTACGAGCAGTACTTC. The gene calls are TRBV21-1 and TRBJ2-7; the table's D call of TRBD1 was not tested on the DNA. TRBV21-1 constitutes a pseudogene. The CDR3 runs 14 residues.

J is TRBJ2-7 and V is TRBV11-2; 7 positions agree with TRBD1. CDR1 SGHAT and CDR2 FQNNGV come from the germline V gene. CDR3 length equals 14 residues. V trimming: 5 bases; J trimming: 0 bases; junction bases outside the gene matches: 4. The CDR3 coding sequence is TGTGCCAGCAGCCCGGGACAGTACTCCTACGAGCAGTACTTC. As protein: CASSPGQYSYEQYF.

The chain joins TRBV7-9 to TRBJ2-3; TRBD2 agrees at 12 bases. The CDR3 totals 19 residues. After removal of 1 base from V and 4 bases from J, the junction contained 12 bases not matched to a gene. Germline values: CDR1 SEHNR, CDR2 FQNEAQ (reference sequence). The CDR3 spells CASSLGLAGGRVIADTQYF. The CDR3 DNA reads as TGTGCCAGCAGCTTAGGGCTAGCGGGGGGGCGGGTGATCGCAGATACGCAGTATTTT.

This clone was recorded once. The chain is built from TRBV2 and TRBJ1-2, with 7 bases matching TRBD1. Germline V gene data show CDR1 as SNHLY and CDR2 as FYNNEI. V lost 1 base to trimming and J lost 5 bases; unmatched junction nucleotides: 4. CDR3 length: 14 residues. The CDR3 loop is CASSEGSTGYGYTF. The CDR3 DNA sequence: TGTGCCAGCAGTGAAGGCTCGACAGGGTATGGCTACACCTTC.

This chain links TRBV19 with TRBJ2-6; no firm D call. Germline V gives CDR1 LNHDA, CDR2 SQIVND (reference sequence). The ends were cut back, 8 bases at V and 0 bases at J, with 8 bases in the middle. The CDR3 runs 14 residues. The CDR3 DNA reads as TGTGCCAGTCACCTCACCTCTGGGGCCAACGTCCTGACTTTC. Its protein is CASHLTSGANVLTF.

The chain employs TRBV15 and TRBJ1-2, with D possibly TRBD1 on 6 matching bases. Between the trimmed V and J ends, which lost 3 bases and 4 bases, there was a span of 15 bases. CDR1 LNHNV and CDR2 YYDKDF come from the germline V gene (reference sequence). The CDR3 has 15 amino acids. CDR3 amino acids: CATSSGRDTSYGYTF. DNA of the CDR3: TGTGCCACCAGCAGTGGGAGGGACACCTCCTATGGCTACACCTTC.

The gene calls are TRBV7-2 and TRBJ1-4, with a possible D match to TRBD1 (6 bases). This CDR3 has 15 amino acids. V lost 5 bases and J 7 bases, leaving 17 bases between the germline ends. Germline assignment: CDR1 SGHTA and CDR2 FQGNSA. As DNA, the CDR3 is TGTGCCAGCAGCGCTCACAGGGATTCGAGTGAAAAACTGTTTTTT. Its translation is CASSAHRDSSEKLFF.

The chain links TRBV30 to TRBJ2-7; 12 bases map to TRBD1. The CDR3 has 15 residues. J gave up 5 bases and V 4 bases, and 9 bases lay outside the gene matches. Looked up from germline, CDR1 is GTSNPN and CDR2 is SVGIG (reference sequence). As DNA, the CDR3 is TGTGCCTGGAACGTGGGGGACAGGGGGCTTGACGAGCAGTACTTC. As protein: CAWNVGDRGLDEQYF.